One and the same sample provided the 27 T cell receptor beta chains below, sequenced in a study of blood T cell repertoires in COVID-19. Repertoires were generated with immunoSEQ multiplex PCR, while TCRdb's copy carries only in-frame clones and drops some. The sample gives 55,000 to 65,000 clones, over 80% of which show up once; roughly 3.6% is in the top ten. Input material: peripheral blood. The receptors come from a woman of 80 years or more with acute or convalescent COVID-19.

CDR3 sequence: CASSLDRGSYEQYF. CDR3 DNA: TGTGCCAGCAGCTTAGACAGGGGCTCCTACGAGCAGTACTTC. The chain carries TRBV7-9 and TRBJ2-7; 7 nucleotides agree with TRBD1. There are 14 residues in the CDR3. The V and J ends lost 1 base and 0 bases, in that order; junction bases with no gene match: 0. From germline, CDR1 is SEHNR and CDR2 FQNEAQ (reference sequence). Together with reference TRBV7-9 and TRBJ2-7, the CDR3 gives the full variable domain: DTGVSQNPRHKITKRGQNVTFRCDPISEHNRLYWYRQTLGQGPEFLTYFQNEAQLEKSRLLSDRFSAERPKGSFSTLEIQRTEQGDSAMYLCASSLDRGSYEQYFGPGTRLTVT.

This CDR3 reads CASSLVGTRQAKNTEAFF. CDR3 bases: TGTGCCAGCAGCTTAGTCGGTACTCGACAGGCCAAGAACACTGAAGCTTTCTTT. The chain joins TRBV7-2 to TRBJ1-1, with a possible D match to TRBD1 (6 bases). Germline values: CDR1 SGHTA, CDR2 FQGNSA. Trimming shortened V by 1 base and J by 1 base, and 19 bases separated the two germline ends. The CDR3 contains 18 residues.

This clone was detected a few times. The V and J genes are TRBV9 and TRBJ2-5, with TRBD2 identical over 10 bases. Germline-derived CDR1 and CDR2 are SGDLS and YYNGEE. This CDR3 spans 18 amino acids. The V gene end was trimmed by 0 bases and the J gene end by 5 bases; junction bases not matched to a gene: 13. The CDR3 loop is CASSVAPSGGLGAETQYF. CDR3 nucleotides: TGTGCCAGCAGCGTAGCCCCTAGCGGGGGCCTAGGGGCCGAGACCCAGTACTTC.

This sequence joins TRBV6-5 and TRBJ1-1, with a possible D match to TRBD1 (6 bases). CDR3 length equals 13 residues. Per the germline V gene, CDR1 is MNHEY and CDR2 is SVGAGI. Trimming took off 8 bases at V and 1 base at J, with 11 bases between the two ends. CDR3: CASEDRWNTEAFF. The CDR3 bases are TGTGCCAGCGAAGACAGGTGGAACACTGAAGCTTTCTTT.

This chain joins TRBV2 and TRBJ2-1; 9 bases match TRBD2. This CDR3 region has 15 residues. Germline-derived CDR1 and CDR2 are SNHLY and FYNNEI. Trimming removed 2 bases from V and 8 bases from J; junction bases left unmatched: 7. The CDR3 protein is CASSEMGASGDEQFF. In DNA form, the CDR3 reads TGTGCCAGCAGTGAAATGGGCGCTAGCGGGGATGAGCAGTTCTTC.

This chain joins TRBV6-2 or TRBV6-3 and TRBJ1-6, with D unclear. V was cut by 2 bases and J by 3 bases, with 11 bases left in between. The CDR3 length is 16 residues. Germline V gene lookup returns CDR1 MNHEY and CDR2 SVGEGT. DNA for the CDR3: TGTGCCAGCAGTTACCTCGGGGAAGGCTATAATTCACCCCTCCACTTT. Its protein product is CASSYLGEGYNSPLHF.

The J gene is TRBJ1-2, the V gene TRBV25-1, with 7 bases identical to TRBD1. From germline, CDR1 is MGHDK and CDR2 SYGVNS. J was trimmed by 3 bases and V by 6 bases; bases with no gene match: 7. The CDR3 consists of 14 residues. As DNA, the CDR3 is TGTGCCAGCAGCCGAACAGGGGAGGACTATGGCTACACCTTC. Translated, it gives CASSRTGEDYGYTF.

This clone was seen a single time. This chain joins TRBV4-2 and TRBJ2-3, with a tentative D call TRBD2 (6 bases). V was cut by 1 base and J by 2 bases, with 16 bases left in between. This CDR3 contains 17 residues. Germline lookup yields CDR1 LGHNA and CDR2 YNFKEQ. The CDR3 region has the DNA TGTGCCAGCAGCCAAGCCGGTACCGGGACTTTCACAGATACGCAGTATTTT. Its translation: CASSQAGTGTFTDTQYF.

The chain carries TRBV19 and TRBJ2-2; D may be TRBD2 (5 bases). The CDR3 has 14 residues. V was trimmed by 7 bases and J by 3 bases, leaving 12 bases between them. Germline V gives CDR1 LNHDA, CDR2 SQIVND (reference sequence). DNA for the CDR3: TGTGCCAGTACGCGAGGGCCCTACACCGGGGAGCTGTTTTTT. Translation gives CASTRGPYTGELFF.

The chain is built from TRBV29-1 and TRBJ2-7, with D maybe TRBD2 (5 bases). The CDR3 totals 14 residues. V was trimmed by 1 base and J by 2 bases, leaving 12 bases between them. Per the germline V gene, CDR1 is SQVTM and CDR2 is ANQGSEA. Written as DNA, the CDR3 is TGCAGCGTTGAAGTCTATACCGGGGCCTACGAGCAGTACTTC. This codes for CSVEVYTGAYEQYF.

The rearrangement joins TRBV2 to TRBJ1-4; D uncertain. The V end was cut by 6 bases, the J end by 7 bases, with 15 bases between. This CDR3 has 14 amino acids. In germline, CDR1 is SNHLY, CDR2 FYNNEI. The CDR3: CASSLRALGEKLFF. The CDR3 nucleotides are TGTGCCAGCAGCCTGAGGGCATTGGGTGAAAAACTGTTTTTT.

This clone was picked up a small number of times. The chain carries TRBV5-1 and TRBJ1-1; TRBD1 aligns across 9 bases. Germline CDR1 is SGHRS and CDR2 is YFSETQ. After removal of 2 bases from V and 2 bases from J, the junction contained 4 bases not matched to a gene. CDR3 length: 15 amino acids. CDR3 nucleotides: TGCGCCAGCAGCTTAACAGGGGGCACTAACACTGAAGCTTTCTTT. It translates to CASSLTGGTNTEAFF.

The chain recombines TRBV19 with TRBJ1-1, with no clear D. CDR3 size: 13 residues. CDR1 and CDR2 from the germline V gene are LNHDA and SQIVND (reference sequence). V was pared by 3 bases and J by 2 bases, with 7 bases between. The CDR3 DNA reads TGTGCCAGTAGTATTACGGGTAACACTGAAGCTTTCTTT. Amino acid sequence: CASSITGNTEAFF.

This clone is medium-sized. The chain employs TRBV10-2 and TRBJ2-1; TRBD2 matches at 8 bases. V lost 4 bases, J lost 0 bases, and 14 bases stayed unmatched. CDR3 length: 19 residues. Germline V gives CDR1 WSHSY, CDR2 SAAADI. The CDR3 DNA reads TGCGCCAGCAGTGGTCGTTATGCAGCCAGCGGGAGCTCCTACAATGAGCAGTTCTTC. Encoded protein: CASSGRYAASGSSYNEQFF.

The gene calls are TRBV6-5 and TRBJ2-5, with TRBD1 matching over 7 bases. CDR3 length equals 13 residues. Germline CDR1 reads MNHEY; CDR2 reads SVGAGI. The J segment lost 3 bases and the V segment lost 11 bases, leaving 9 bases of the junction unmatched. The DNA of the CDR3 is TGTGCCGCCGAGAACAGGGGAGAAGAGACCCAGTACTTC. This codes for CAAENRGEETQYF.

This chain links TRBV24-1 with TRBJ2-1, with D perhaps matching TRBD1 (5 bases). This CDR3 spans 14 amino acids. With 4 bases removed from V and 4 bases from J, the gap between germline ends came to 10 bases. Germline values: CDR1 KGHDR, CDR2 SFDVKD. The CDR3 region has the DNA TGTGCCACCAGTGAAGGGGTCCGTTACAATGAGCAGTTCTTC. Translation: CATSEGVRYNEQFF.

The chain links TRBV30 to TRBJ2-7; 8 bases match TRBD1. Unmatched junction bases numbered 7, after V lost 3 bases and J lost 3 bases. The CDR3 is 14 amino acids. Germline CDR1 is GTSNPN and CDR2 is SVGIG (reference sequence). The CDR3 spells CAWRSSGTGYEQYF. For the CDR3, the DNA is TGTGCCTGGAGATCGTCCGGGACAGGCTACGAGCAGTACTTC.

The CDR3 bases are TGCGCCAGTAGATGGGCTAGCGTCTACAATGAGCAGTTCTTC. This encodes CASRWASVYNEQFF. V and J are TRBV5-1 and TRBJ2-1, with a weak D call TRBD2 (6 bases). V was cut by 8 bases and J by 3 bases, with 15 bases left in between. CDR1 and CDR2 (germline): SGHRS, YFSETQ. The CDR3 is 14 residues long.

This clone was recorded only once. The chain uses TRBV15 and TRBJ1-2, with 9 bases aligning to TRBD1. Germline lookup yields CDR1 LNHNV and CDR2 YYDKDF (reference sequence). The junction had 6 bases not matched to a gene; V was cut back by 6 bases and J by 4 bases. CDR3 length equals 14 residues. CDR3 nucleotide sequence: TGTGCCACCAGTAAGACAGGGGGGATCTATGGCTACACCTTC. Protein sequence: CATSKTGGIYGYTF.

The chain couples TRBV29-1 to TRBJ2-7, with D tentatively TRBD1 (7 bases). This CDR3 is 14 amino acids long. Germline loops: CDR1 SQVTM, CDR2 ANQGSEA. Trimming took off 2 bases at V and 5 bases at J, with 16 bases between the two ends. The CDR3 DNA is TGCAGCGTTGAAAACCCGACAGGGAGGCACGAGCAGTACTTC. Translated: CSVENPTGRHEQYF.

The CDR3 here is CASSQGGGSYNEQFF. The CDR3 region has the DNA TGTGCCAGCAGCCAAGGAGGCGGTTCCTACAATGAGCAGTTCTTC. This chain joins TRBV14 and TRBJ2-1; D is undetermined. V was clipped by 1 base and J by 1 base, with 8 bases between them. The CDR3 sequence is 15 residues long. The germline CDR1 and CDR2 sequences are SGHDN and FVKESK. Full variable domain (remainder filled in from reference TRBV14 and TRBJ2-1): EAGVTQFPSHSVIEKGQTVTLRCDPISGHDNLYWYRRVMGKEIKFLLHFVKESKQDESGMPNNRFLAERTGGTYSTLKVQPAELEDSGVYFCASSQGGGSYNEQFFGPGTRLTVL.

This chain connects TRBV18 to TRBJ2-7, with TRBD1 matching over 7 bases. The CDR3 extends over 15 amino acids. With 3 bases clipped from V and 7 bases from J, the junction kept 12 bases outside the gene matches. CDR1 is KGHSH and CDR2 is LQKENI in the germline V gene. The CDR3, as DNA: TGTGCCAGCTCACCCAACAGACAGGGAGAAATAGAGCAGTACTTC. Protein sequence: CASSPNRQGEIEQYF.

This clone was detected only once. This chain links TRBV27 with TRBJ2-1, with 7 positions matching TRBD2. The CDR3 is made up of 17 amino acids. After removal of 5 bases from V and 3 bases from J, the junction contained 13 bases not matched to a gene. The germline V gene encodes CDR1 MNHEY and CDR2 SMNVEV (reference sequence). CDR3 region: CASSPIGPGRNYNEQFF. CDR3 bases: TGTGCCAGCAGTCCGATCGGTCCCGGGAGGAACTACAATGAGCAGTTCTTC.

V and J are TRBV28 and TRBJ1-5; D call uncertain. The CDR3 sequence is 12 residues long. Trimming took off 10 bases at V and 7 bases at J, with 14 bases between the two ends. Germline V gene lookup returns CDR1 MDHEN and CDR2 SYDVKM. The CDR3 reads CATQNGGQPQHF. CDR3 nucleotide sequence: TGTGCCACCCAAAACGGAGGACAGCCCCAGCATTTT.

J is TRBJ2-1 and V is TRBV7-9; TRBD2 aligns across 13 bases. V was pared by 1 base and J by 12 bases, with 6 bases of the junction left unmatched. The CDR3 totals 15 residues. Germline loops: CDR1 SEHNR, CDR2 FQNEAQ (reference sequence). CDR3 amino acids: CASSLDTSGGARQFF. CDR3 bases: TGTGCCAGCAGCTTAGATACTAGCGGGGGGGCGAGGCAGTTCTTC.

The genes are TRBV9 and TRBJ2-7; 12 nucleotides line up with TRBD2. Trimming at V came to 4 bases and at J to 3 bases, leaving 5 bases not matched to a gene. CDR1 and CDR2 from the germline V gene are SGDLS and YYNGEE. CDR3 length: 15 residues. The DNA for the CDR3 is TGTGCCAGCAGCCCTAGCGGGGGGGCCTTCTACGAGCAGTACTTC. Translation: CASSPSGGAFYEQYF. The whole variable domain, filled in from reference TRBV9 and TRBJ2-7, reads DSGVTQTPKHLITATGQRVTLRCSPRSGDLSVYWYQQSLDQGLQFLIQYYNGEERAKGNILERFSAQQFPDLHSELNLSSLELGDSALYFCASSPSGGAFYEQYFGPGTRLTVT.

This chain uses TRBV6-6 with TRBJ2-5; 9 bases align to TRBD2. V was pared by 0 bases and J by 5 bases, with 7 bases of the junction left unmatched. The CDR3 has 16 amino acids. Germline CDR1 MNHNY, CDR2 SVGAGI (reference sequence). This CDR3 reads CASSYSGGGASETQYF. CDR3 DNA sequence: TGTGCCAGCAGTTACTCTGGCGGGGGGGCCTCCGAGACCCAGTACTTC.